This is a list of T cell receptor beta chains from one sample in a study of blood T cell repertoires in COVID-19. Only in-frame clones appear in the TCRdb table, and some are missing; sequencing was by immunoSEQ multiplex PCR. The sample includes 190,000 or so clones, 85% to 90% of them seen just once. The specimen was peripheral blood. Every receptor here comes from a woman between 18 and 29 years old who had recovered from COVID-19. CDR3s include the opening cysteine and the closing phenylalanine or tryptophan. Fields, in order: V gene, J gene, D gene, clone size, CDR3 DNA, CDR3 protein. A D gene is named only where the DNA matches it firmly. Some rows have no size entry. The others give once, few or many, or a class for an expanded clone.

>TRBV9|TRBJ2-5|-|-
TGTGCCAGCAGCCTGGGGGGTTACCAAGAGACCCAGTACTTC
CASSLGGYQETQYF
>TRBV7-8|TRBJ2-2|TRBD2|-
TGTGCCAGCAGCCCAAGACTAGCGGGAGGCCCGAACACCGGGGAGCTGTTTTTT
CASSPRLAGGPNTGELFF
>TRBV5-1|TRBJ1-1|TRBD1|-
TGCGCCAGCAGCCCCGGGACAGGGTGGGAGAGCACTGAAGCTTTCTTT
CASSPGTGWESTEAFF
>TRBV18|TRBJ2-2|-|-
TGTGCCAGCTCACCCTTCACCGGGGAGCTGTTTTTT
CASSPFTGELFF
>TRBV29-1|TRBJ1-1|-|once
TGCAGCGTTGATTCGGGGAGGTCTGAAGCTTTCTTT
CSVDSGRSEAFF
>TRBV3-1/TRBV3-2|TRBJ2-7|-|once
TGTGCCAGCAGCCAAGGGACAGTTAACTACGAGCAGTACTTC
CASSQGTVNYEQYF
>TRBV5-1|TRBJ2-2|TRBD2|-
TGCGCCAGCAGTTTTCTAGCGGGAACCGCCGGGGAGCTGTTTTTT
CASSFLAGTAGELFF
>TRBV19|TRBJ1-3|-|-
TGTGCCAGTAGTATGGGGGGGCGTGGAAACACCATATATTTT
CASSMGGRGNTIYF
>TRBV10-3|TRBJ2-5|TRBD1|-
TGTGCCATCAGTGGACAGGGGGGGAAAGAGACCCAGTACTTC
CAISGQGGKETQYF
>TRBV7-8|TRBJ1-1|-|once
TGTGCCAGCAGCCGGAGTACAGGGACTGAAGCTTTCTTT
CASSRSTGTEAFF
>TRBV4-3|TRBJ1-2|TRBD1|-
TGCGCCAGCAGCCAAGCGTTGCGGACAGGGTCGTATGGCTACACCTTC
CASSQALRTGSYGYTF
>TRBV19|TRBJ2-1|TRBD2|-
TGTGCCAGTAGTATGAGGAGCGGGAGTAGAAATGAGCAGTTCTTC
CASSMRSGSRNEQFF
>TRBV7-2|TRBJ1-1|TRBD1|-
TGTGCCAGCAGCCCCCGACCGACAGGGATGAACACTGAAGCTTTCTTT
CASSPRPTGMNTEAFF
>TRBV28|TRBJ2-1|TRBD2|-
TGTGCCAGCAGTTCAGCGGGGGGGGGCAATGAGCAGTTCTTC
CASSSAGGGNEQFF
>TRBV5-1|TRBJ2-1|TRBD1|few
TGCGCCAGCAGCCTGAAAACCGGGACAGGCTCCTACAATGAGCAGTTCTTC
CASSLKTGTGSYNEQFF
>TRBV24-1|TRBJ2-3|TRBD2|-
TGTGCCACCAGTGATCCCCTGATTGAGCGGGGAGAAACAGATACGCAGTATTTT
CATSDPLIERGETDTQYF